This T cell receptor beta chain stems from a study of blood T cells in healthy people across ages. The study, taken as a whole, reports: A greater number of naive CD4+ cells and higher diversity distinguished long-lived donors from aged donors.

The CDR3 sequence is 15 residues long. J was trimmed by 6 bases and V by 9 bases; bases with no gene match: 10. Germline V gene data show CDR1 as KGHDR and CDR2 as SFDVKD. Samples each yielded at least 6 micrograms of total RNA. The second PCR ran roughly 7 to 12 cycles with a sample-barcoded 5' primer and J-beta primers. Using its own MiXCR run on the 5' RACE reads, TCRdb lists one record per CDR3 protein. This sample carries about 970,000 distinct CDR3 sequences, just over 50% of them seen once, and the ten largest clones take over 20%. Comments on this clonotype: The antigen is not known.

Sequencing input: blood. The rearrangement uses TRBV24-1 and TRBJ2-2; 9 nucleotides align to TRBD2. The clonotype was recovered from a woman aged 55-69 years in good health. The CDR3 DNA reads as TGTGCCACCTCCCGCATAGCGGGAGATTCCGGGGAGCTGTTTTTT. This encodes CATSRIAGDSGELFF.